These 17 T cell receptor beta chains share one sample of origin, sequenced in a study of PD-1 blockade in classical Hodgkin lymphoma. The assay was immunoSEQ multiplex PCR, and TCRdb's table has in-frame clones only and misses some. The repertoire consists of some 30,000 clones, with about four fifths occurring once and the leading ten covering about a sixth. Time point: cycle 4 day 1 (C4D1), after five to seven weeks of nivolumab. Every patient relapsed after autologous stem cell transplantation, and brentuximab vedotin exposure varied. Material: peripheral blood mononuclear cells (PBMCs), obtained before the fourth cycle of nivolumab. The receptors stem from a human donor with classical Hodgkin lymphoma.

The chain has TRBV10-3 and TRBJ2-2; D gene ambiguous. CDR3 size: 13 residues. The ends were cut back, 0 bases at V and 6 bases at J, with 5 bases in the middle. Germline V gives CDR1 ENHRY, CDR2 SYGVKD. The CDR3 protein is CAISESASGELFF. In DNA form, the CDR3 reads TGTGCCATCAGTGAGTCGGCGTCCGGGGAGCTGTTTTTT.

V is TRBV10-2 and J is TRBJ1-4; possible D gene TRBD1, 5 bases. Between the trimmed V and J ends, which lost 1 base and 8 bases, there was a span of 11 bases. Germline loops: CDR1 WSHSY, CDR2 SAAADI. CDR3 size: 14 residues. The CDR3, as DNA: TGCGCCAGCAGTGAGTTGAGGGGTGGAGAAAAACTGTTTTTT. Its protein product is CASSELRGGEKLFF.

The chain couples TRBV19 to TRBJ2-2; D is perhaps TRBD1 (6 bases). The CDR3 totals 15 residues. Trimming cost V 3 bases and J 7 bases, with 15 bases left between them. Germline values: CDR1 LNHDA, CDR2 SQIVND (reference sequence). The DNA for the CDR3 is TGTGCCAGTAGTATGTTAGTGGGGGCCGTCGGGGAGCTGTTTTTT. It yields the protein CASSMLVGAVGELFF. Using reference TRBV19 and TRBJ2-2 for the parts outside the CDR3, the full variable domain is DGGITQSPKYLFRKEGQNVTLSCEQNLNHDAMYWYRQDPGQGLRLIYYSQIVNDFQKGDIAEGYSVSREKKESFPLTVTSAQKNPTAFYLCASSMLVGAVGELFFGEGSRLTVL.

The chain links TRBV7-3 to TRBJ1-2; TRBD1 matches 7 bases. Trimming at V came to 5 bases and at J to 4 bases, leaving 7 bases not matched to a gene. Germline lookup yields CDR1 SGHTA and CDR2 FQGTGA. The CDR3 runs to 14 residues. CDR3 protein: CASSPSTGTYGYTF. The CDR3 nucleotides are TGTGCCAGCAGCCCGTCGACAGGGACCTATGGCTACACCTTC.

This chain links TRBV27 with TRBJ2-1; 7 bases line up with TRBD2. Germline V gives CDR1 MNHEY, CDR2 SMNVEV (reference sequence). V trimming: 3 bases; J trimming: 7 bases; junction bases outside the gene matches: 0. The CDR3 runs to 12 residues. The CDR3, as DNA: TGTGCCAGCAGTTTGGGGGGGAATGAGCAGTTCTTC. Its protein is CASSLGGNEQFF.

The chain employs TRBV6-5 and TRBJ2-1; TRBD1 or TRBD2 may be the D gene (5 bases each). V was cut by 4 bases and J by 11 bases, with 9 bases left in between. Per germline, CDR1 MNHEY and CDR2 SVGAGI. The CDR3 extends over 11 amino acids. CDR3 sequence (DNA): TGTGCCAGCAGTTGGCCGGGACAGCAGTTCTTC. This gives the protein CASSWPGQQFF.

The CDR3 DNA is TGTGCCAGCAGCTCTCAACAGGGGGCCTCTGAAGCTTTCTTT. Translating it yields CASSSQQGASEAFF. The rearrangement joins TRBV7-9 to TRBJ1-1; TRBD1 agrees at 9 bases. After removal of 4 bases from V and 6 bases from J, the junction contained 6 bases not matched to a gene. Germline CDR1 SEHNR, CDR2 FQNEAQ (reference sequence). The CDR3 covers 14 residues. The full variable domain, in which reference TRBV7-9 and TRBJ1-1 provide the parts outside the CDR3, is DTGVSQNPRHKITKRGQNVTFRCDPISEHNRLYWYRQTLGQGPEFLTYFQNEAQLEKSRLLSDRFSAERPKGSFSTLEIQRTEQGDSAMYLCASSSQQGASEAFFGQGTRLTVV.

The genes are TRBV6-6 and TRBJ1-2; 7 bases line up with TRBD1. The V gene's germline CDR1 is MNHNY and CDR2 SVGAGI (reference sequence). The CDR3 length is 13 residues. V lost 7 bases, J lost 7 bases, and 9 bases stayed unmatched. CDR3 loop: CASTHRDSGGYTF. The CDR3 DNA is TGTGCCAGCACTCACCGGGACAGTGGTGGCTACACCTTC.

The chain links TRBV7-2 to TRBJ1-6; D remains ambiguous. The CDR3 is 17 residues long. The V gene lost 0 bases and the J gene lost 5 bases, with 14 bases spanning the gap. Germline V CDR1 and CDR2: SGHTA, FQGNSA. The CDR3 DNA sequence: TGTGCCAGCAGCTTAGCCCCTTCTGGAGGTAATAATTCACCCCTCCACTTT. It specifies CASSLAPSGGNNSPLHF.

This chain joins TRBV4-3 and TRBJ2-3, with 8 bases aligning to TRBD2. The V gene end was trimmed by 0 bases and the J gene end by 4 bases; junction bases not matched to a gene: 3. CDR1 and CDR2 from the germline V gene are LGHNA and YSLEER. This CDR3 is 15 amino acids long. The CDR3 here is CASSQDRGGPDTQYF. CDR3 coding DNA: TGCGCCAGCAGCCAAGATCGGGGGGGCCCAGATACGCAGTATTTT.

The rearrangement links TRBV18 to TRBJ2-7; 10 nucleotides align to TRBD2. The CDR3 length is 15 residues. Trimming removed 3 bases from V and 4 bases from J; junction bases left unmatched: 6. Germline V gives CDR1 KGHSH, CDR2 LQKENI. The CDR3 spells CASSPLGLAAYEQYF. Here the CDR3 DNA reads TGTGCCAGCTCACCCCTCGGACTAGCGGCATACGAGCAGTACTTC.

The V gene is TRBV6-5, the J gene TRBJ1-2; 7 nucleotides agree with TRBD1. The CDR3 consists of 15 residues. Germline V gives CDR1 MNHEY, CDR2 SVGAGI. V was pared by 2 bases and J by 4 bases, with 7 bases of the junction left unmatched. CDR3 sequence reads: CASSYRSTGVYGYTF. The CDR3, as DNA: TGTGCCAGCAGTTACCGATCAACAGGGGTCTATGGCTACACCTTC.

CDR3 bases: TGTGCCACCAGCAGGATCAGGGGCTACGAGCAGTACTTC. As protein: CATSRIRGYEQYF. The V call is TRBV15, the J call TRBJ2-7; possible D gene TRBD1, 6 bases. Trimming left V 3 bases short and J 3 bases short, with 9 bases between. The CDR3 consists of 13 residues. Germline V CDR1 and CDR2: LNHNV, YYDKDF (reference sequence).

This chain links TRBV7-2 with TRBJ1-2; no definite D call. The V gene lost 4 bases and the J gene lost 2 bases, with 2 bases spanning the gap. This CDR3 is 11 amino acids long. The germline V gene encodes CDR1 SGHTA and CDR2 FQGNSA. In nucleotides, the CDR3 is TGTGCCAGCAGCTCAAACTATGGCTACACCTTC. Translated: CASSSNYGYTF.

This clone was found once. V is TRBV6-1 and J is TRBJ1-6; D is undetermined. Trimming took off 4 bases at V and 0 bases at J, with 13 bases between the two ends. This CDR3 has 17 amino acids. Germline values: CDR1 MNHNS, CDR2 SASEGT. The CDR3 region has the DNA TGTGCCAGCAGTGGGGTCGGCGGGAGCTCCTATAATTCACCCCTCCACTTT. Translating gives CASSGVGGSSYNSPLHF.

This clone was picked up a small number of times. The DNA of the CDR3 is TGTGCCAGCAGTTCATACGGTCAGCCCCAGCATTTT. Its protein product is CASSSYGQPQHF. This rearrangement joins TRBV27 to TRBJ1-5, with no clear D. The CDR3 is made up of 12 amino acids. Deletions cut 4 bases from V and 6 bases from J, with 7 bases between. Germline values: CDR1 MNHEY, CDR2 SMNVEV (reference sequence).

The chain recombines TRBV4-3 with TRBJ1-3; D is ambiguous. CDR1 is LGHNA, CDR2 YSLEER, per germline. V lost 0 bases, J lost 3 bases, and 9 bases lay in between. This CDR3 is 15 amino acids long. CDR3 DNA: TGCGCCAGCAGCCAAGAATGGGGTAGTGGAAACACCATATATTTT. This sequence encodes CASSQEWGSGNTIYF.